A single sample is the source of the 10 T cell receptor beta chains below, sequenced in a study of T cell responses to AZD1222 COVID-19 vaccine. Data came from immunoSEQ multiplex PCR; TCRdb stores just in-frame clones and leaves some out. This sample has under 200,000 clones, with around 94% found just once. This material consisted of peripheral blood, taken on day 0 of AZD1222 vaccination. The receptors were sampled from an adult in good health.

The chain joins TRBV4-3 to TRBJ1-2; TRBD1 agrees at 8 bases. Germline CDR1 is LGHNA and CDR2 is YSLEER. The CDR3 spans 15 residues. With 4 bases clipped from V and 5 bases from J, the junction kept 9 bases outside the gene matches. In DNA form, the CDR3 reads TGCGCCAGCAGCCCCGGGGCAGGGGGCGAGTATGGCTACACCTTC. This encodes CASSPGAGGEYGYTF.

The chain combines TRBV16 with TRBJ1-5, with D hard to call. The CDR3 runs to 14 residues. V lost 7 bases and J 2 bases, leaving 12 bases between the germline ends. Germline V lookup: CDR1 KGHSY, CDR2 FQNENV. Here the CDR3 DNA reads TGTGCCAGCACCTACGATCCGGGCAATCAGCCCCAGCATTTT. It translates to CASTYDPGNQPQHF.

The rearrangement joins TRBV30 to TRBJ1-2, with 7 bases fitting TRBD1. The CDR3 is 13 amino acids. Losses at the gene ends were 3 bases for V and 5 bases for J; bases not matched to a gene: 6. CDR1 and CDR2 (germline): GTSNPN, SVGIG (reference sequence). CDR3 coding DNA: TGTGCCTGGAGCGAGACAGGGTTTTATGGCTACACCTTC. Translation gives CAWSETGFYGYTF.

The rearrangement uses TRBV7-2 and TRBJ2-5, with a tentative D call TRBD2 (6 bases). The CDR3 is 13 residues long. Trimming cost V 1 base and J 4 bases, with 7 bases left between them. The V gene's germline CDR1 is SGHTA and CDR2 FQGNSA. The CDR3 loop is CASSLGSGETQYF. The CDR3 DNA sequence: TGTGCCAGCAGCTTAGGTAGCGGAGAGACCCAGTACTTC.

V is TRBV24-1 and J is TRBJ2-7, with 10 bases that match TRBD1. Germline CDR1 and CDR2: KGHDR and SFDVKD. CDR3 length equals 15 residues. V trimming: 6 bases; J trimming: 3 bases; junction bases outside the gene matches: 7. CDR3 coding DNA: TGTGCCACCAGTTCCTCGGGACAGGGGTACTACGAGCAGTACTTC. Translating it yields CATSSSGQGYYEQYF.

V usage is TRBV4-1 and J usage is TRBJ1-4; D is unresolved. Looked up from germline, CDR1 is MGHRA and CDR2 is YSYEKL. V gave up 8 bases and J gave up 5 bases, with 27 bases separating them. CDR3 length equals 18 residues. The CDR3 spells CASPLRAGRRTVNEKLFF. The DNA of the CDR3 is TGCGCCAGCCCACTAAGGGCAGGACGGCGAACGGTGAATGAAAAACTGTTTTTT.

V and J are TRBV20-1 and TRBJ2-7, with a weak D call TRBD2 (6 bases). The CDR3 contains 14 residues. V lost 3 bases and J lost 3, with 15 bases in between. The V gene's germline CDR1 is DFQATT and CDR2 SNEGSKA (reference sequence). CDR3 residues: CSASAGRNNYEQYF. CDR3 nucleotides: TGCAGTGCTAGTGCGGGGCGGAATAACTACGAGCAGTACTTC.

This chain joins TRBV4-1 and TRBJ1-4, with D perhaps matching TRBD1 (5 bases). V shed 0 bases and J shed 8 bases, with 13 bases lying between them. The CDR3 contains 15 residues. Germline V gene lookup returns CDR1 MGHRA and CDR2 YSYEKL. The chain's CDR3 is CASSQDAGRTEKLFF. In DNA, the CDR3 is TGCGCCAGCAGCCAAGATGCCGGGCGGACAGAAAAACTGTTTTTT.

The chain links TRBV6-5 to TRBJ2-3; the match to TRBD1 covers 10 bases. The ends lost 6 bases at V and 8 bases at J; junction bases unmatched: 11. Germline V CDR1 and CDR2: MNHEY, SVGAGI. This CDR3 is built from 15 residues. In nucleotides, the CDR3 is TGTGCCAGCAGCCAAGGGGACAGGGGCGGTTCTACGCAGTATTTT. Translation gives CASSQGDRGGSTQYF.

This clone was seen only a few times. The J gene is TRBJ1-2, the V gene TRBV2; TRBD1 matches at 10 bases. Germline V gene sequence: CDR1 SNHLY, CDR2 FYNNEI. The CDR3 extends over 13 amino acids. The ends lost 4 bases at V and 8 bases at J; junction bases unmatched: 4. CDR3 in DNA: TGTGCCAGCAGTGGACAGGGGGCGACGGGCTACACCTTC. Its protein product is CASSGQGATGYTF.